The present T cell receptor beta chain was sequenced within a study of tumor and adjacent non-tumor tissue in lung cancer. Study details: The cohort had around eleven adenocarcinoma, a couple of squamous cell and 1 small cell patients.

As regards this clonotype: The junction shows a germline mismatch at one end, possibly a read error.

RNA was extracted from bulk tissue without any cell sorting. This non-tumor lung sample came from over 3 cm beyond the tumor edge. The V gene's germline CDR1 is SQVTM and CDR2 ANQGSEA. The CDR3 spans 13 residues. Three rounds of nested PCR, following a modified ARM-PCR protocol, produced the TCRbeta library. TCRdb reanalysed the multiplex PCR reads using MiXCR and keeps one entry per CDR3 protein. The table has more than 85,000 distinct CDR3 sequences, 50% to 70% seen once. Material: distant non-tumor lung tissue. The TCR comes from a young man with non-small cell lung cancer. The chain is built from TRBV29-1 and TRBJ1-2; no clear D gene. CDR3 protein: CSVTMESSAGHAF. CDR3 DNA: TGCAGCGTTACGATGGAATCGTCGGCCGGGCACGCCTTC.